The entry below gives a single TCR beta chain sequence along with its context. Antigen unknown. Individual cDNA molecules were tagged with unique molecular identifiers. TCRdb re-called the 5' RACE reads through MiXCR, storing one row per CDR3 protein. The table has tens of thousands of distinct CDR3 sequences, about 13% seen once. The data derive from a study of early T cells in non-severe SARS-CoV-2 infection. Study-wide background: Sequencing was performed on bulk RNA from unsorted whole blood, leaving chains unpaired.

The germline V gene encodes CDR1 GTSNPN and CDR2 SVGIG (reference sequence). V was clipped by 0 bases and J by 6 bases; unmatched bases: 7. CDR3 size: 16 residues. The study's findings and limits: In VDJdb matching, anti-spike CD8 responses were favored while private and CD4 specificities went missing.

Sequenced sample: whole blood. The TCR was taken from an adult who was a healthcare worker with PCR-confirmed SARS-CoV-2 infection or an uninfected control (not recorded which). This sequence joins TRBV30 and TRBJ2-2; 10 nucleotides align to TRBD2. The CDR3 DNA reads TGTGCCTGGAGTGTACTGCTAGCGGGAGATTCCGGGGAGCTGTTTTTT. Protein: CAWSVLLAGDSGELFF. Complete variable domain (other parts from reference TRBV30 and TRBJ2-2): SQTIHQWPATLVQPVGSPLSLECTVEGTSNPNLYWYRQAAGRGLQLLFYSVGIGQISSEVPQNLSASRPQDRQFILSSKKLLLSDSGFYLCAWSVLLAGDSGELFFGEGSRLTVL.